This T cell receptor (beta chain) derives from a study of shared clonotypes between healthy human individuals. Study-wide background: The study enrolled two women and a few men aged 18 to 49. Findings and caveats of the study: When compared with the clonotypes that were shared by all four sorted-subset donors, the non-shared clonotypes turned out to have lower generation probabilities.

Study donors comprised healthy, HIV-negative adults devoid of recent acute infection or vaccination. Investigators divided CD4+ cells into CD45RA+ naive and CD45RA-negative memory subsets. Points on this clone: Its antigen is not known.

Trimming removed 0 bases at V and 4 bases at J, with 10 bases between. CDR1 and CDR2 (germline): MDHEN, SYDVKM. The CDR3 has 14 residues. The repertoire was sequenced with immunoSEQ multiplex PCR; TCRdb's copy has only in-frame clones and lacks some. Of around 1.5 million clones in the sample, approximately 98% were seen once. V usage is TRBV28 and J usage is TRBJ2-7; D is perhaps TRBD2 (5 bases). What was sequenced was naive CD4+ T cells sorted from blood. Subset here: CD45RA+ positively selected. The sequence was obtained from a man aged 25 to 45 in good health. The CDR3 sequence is CASSLWAGVYEQYF. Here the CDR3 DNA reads TGTGCCAGCAGTTTATGGGCCGGGGTGTACGAGCAGTACTTC.